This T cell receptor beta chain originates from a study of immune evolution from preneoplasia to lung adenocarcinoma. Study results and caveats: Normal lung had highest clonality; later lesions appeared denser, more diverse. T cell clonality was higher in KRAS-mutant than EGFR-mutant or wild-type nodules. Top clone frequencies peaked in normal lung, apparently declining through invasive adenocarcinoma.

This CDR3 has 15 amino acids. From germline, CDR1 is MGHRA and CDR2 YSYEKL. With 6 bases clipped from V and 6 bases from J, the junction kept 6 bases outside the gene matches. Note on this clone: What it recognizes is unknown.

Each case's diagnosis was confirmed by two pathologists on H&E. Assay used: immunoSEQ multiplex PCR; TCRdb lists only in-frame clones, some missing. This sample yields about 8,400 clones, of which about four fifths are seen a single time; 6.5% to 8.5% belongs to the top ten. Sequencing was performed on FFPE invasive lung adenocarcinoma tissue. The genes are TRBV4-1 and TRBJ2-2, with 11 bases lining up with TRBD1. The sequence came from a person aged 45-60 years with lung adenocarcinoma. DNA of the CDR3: TGCGCCAGCAGAACGGGACAGGGGGGATCCGGGGAGCTGTTTTTT. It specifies CASRTGQGGSGELFF.